This T cell receptor (beta chain) was sequenced during a study of OX40 agonist ivuxolimab in advanced cancers. Study information: Patients were dosed with the agonistic anti-OX40 (CD134) antibody ivuxolimab.

Of note for this clone: Its antigen is unknown.

The study, taken as a whole, reports: Partial responders at 0.1-3.0 mg/kg showed near-lowest clonal expansion. More expanded clones were seen, on average, in CD8+ T cells than in CD4+.

Patients were ineligible given autoimmune disease history or systemic immunosuppression. The data were produced by immunoSEQ multiplex PCR, yet TCRdb's version contains in-frame clones alone and is incomplete. The sample yields approximately 50,000 clones, about 82% seen once. The V end lost 8 bases, the J end lost 0 bases, and 12 bases lay between the germline ends. This CDR3 region has 14 residues. CDR1 and CDR2 (germline): SGHTA, FQGNSA. Source: CD4+ or CD8+ T cells sorted from blood, taken in a trial of the OX40 agonist ivuxolimab. The TCR was taken from an adult with an advanced solid tumor such as melanoma, head and neck, liver or kidney cancer. V usage is TRBV7-2 and J usage is TRBJ2-3, with D perhaps TRBD1 or TRBD2 (5 bases each). The CDR3 bases are TGTGCCAGCCCCGAGGGACGGAGCACAGATACGCAGTATTTT. Encoded protein: CASPEGRSTDTQYF.